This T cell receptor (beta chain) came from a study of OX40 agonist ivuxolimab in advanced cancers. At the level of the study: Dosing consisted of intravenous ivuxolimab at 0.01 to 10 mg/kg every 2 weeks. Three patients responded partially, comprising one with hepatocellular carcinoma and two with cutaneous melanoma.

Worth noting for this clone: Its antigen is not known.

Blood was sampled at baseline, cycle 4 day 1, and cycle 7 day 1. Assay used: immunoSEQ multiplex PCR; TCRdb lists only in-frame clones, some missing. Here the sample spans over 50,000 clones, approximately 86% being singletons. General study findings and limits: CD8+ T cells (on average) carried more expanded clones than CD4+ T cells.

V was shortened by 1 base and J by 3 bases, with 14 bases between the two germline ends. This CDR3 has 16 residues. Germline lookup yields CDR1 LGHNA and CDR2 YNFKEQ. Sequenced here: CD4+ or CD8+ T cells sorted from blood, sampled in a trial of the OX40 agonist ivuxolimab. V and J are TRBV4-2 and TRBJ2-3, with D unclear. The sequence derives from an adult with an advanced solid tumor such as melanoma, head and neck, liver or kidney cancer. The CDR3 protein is CASSQGRLDWTDTQYF. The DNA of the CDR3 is TGTGCCAGCAGCCAAGGACGGCTAGATTGGACAGATACGCAGTATTTT.